The clone carrying this T cell receptor beta chain is a singleton in its sample. The data were produced by immunoSEQ multiplex PCR, yet TCRdb's version contains in-frame clones alone and is incomplete. The table lists 300,000 or so clones, about 82% of them singletons. The sample comes from a study of blood T cell repertoires in COVID-19. Whole-study context: The samples span acute and convalescent COVID-19 from the United States, Italy and Spain. Sources were T cells, B-cell-depleted T cells, or PBMCs; the material itself was cDNA or gDNA.

The CDR3 sequence is 20 residues long. Germline CDR1 reads LNHNV; CDR2 reads YYDKDF (reference sequence). With 0 bases clipped from V and 3 bases from J, the junction kept 10 bases outside the gene matches. Sequencing was performed on peripheral blood. The receptor was isolated from a woman in her 50s with active or convalescent COVID-19. The genes are TRBV15 and TRBJ2-5, with TRBD2 identical over 16 bases. DNA of the CDR3: TGTGCCACCAGCAGAGAGGCCGGGACTAGCGGGAGGGCCGTTGAAGAGACCCAGTACTTC. This codes for CATSREAGTSGRAVEETQYF.